Below, 28 T cell receptor beta chains from the same sample are listed, as sequenced in a study of cytomegalovirus exposure and HLA in healthy donors (dated by TCRdb to about 2017). Libraries were constructed by the immunoSEQ multiplex PCR assay. The multiplex PCR relied on a mix of 60 forward primers for TCR Vbeta segments and 13 reverse primers for TCR Jbeta segments. This immuneACCESS table, as held by TCRdb, lists in-frame sequences with V and J called but not all clones. Of the missing ones, under half trace to an unresolved V gene in checked studies; the others have no known cause. The sample profile shows 150,000 to 200,000 clones; about 86% of them were found once. The ten largest make up over 1.5% of the sample. Sequencing used PBMCs. These receptors were taken from a woman under 30 in good health and CMV-seronegative.

This clone was seen once. The rearrangement joins TRBV19 to TRBJ1-1, with D possibly matching TRBD1 (6 bases). The germline V gene encodes CDR1 LNHDA and CDR2 SQIVND (reference sequence). CDR3 size: 15 residues. V dropped 9 bases and J dropped 1 base, with 18 bases sitting between them. Here the CDR3 reads CASLDRRGGNTEAFF. The CDR3 DNA reads TGTGCCAGCCTCGACCGGAGAGGGGGGAACACTGAAGCTTTCTTT.

The chain couples TRBV27 to TRBJ1-4; D is possibly TRBD1 (6 bases). Germline V gives CDR1 MNHEY, CDR2 SMNVEV (reference sequence). Trimming removed 3 bases at V and 12 bases at J, with 26 bases between. This CDR3 has 17 amino acids. The CDR3 DNA sequence: TGTGCCAGCAGTTTGACCCCGAGAGGGACATCACCACCCGAACTGTTTTTT. Translated: CASSLTPRGTSPPELFF.

This chain uses TRBV6-5 with TRBJ2-7; tentative D call: TRBD1 (5 bases). This CDR3 has 12 residues. V was trimmed by 7 bases and J by 2 bases, leaving 9 bases between them. Germline CDR1 is MNHEY and CDR2 is SVGAGI. The CDR3: CASKGRAYEQYF. DNA of the CDR3: TGTGCCAGCAAGGGCAGGGCCTACGAGCAGTACTTC.

The chain uses TRBV5-1 and TRBJ1-1; D is unresolved. This CDR3 spans 14 amino acids. Germline V gives CDR1 SGHRS, CDR2 YFSETQ. V dropped 5 bases and J dropped 0 bases, with 11 bases sitting between them. The chain's CDR3 is CASSREGMNTEAFF. DNA for the CDR3: TGCGCCAGCAGTAGGGAGGGCATGAACACTGAAGCTTTCTTT.

The chain uses TRBV25-1 and TRBJ1-4; tentatively, D is TRBD1 (5 bases). V lost 6 bases and J lost 7, with 9 bases in between. This CDR3 comprises 12 residues. Germline-derived CDR1 and CDR2 are MGHDK and SYGVNS. In nucleotides, the CDR3 is TGTGCCAGCAGAGGGGATACTGAAAAACTGTTTTTT. Translating it yields CASRGDTEKLFF.

This sequence joins TRBV9 and TRBJ2-3, with 8 bases matching TRBD1. V dropped 2 bases and J dropped 3; count of bases not matched to a gene: 5. CDR1 is SGDLS, CDR2 YYNGEE, per germline. This CDR3 is built from 15 residues. The CDR3 DNA sequence: TGTGCCAGCAGCGTCTGGGACAGGCCGACAGATACGCAGTATTTT. Translated, it gives CASSVWDRPTDTQYF.

The CDR3 nucleotides are TGCGCCAGCAGCCGAGGGACAGGGGTTTGGACTGAAGCTTTCTTT. Its protein is CASSRGTGVWTEAFF. The rearrangement joins TRBV5-1 to TRBJ1-1; TRBD1 matches 10 bases. CDR3 length equals 15 residues. V trimming: 4 bases; J trimming: 5 bases; junction bases outside the gene matches: 8. Germline-derived CDR1 and CDR2 are SGHRS and YFSETQ.

CDR3 loop: CASKGQASSGNTIYF. The CDR3 DNA sequence: TGCGCCAGCAAAGGACAGGCGAGCTCTGGAAACACCATATATTTT. The chain uses TRBV5-1 and TRBJ1-3; 7 bases are a match to TRBD1. J lost 0 bases, V lost 6 bases, and 6 bases had no gene match. This CDR3 comprises 15 residues. Germline CDR1 SGHRS, CDR2 YFSETQ.

This rearrangement joins TRBV27 to TRBJ2-6; 9 positions match TRBD1. Germline V lookup: CDR1 MNHEY, CDR2 SMNVEV (reference sequence). This CDR3 spans 19 amino acids. The V gene end was trimmed by 2 bases and the J gene end by 1 base; junction bases not matched to a gene: 9. DNA of the CDR3: TGTGCCAGCAGTTTAGCTCCGGGACAGGGCCCGTCTGGGGCCAACGTCCTGACTTTC. Protein: CASSLAPGQGPSGANVLTF.

The V gene is TRBV2, the J gene TRBJ2-1, with 8 nucleotides matching TRBD2. The V gene's germline CDR1 is SNHLY and CDR2 FYNNEI. The V and J ends lost 3 bases and 1 base, in that order; junction bases with no gene match: 5. This CDR3 spans 16 amino acids. Here the CDR3 reads CASSEREVGSYNEQFF. The CDR3 nucleotides are TGTGCCAGCAGTGAGCGGGAGGTTGGGTCCTACAATGAGCAGTTCTTC.

The chain has TRBV30 and TRBJ1-1, with unresolved D. This CDR3 is built from 12 residues. V lost 7 bases, J lost 5 bases, and 14 bases lay in between. CDR1 and CDR2 (germline): GTSNPN, SVGIG (reference sequence). The chain's CDR3 is CAYRGLVTEAFF. The CDR3 nucleotides read TGTGCCTACCGGGGTTTGGTGACTGAAGCTTTCTTT.

The CDR3 DNA is TGCGCCAGCAGCTTGGTAAGCGGGGGATACAATGAGCAGTTCTTC. Its protein is CASSLVSGGYNEQFF. The J gene is TRBJ2-1, the V gene TRBV5-1, with 8 bases lining up with TRBD2. J lost 4 bases, V lost 0 bases, and 3 bases had no gene match. Germline values: CDR1 SGHRS, CDR2 YFSETQ. The CDR3 runs 15 residues.

DNA for the CDR3: TGTGCCAGCAGCCCTGGGGGGGGATATGGCTACACCTTC. Amino acids: CASSPGGGYGYTF. The chain recombines TRBV28 with TRBJ1-2; possible D gene TRBD1, 5 bases. V was trimmed by 6 bases and J by 5 bases, leaving 13 bases between them. Germline V gene sequence: CDR1 MDHEN, CDR2 SYDVKM. This CDR3 contains 13 residues.

The chain is built from TRBV19 and TRBJ2-7, with 9 bases fitting TRBD2. J was trimmed by 3 bases and V by 6 bases; bases with no gene match: 6. The CDR3 has 14 amino acids. Germline CDR1 is LNHDA and CDR2 is SQIVND (reference sequence). For the CDR3, the DNA is TGTGCCAGTAGCCCAGGACTAGCGAACTACGAGCAGTACTTC. Translated: CASSPGLANYEQYF.

This chain joins TRBV6-6 and TRBJ1-2; weak D call: TRBD1 (5 bases). The germline V gene encodes CDR1 MNHNY and CDR2 SVGAGI (reference sequence). There are 14 residues in the CDR3. V lost 0 bases and J lost 6, with 11 bases in between. CDR3 residues: CASSYSTRGDGYTF. CDR3 nucleotides: TGTGCCAGCAGTTACTCGACTAGGGGTGATGGCTACACCTTC.

The CDR3: CASRRDTSSNQPQHF. The CDR3 nucleotides read TGTGCCAGCAGGAGGGACACCTCTAGCAATCAGCCCCAGCATTTT. The V and J genes are TRBV27 and TRBJ1-5, with a possible D match to TRBD1 (6 bases). The germline V and J ends were trimmed by 6 bases and 0 bases, with 12 bases remaining between them. Germline-derived CDR1 and CDR2 are MNHEY and SMNVEV (reference sequence). This CDR3 contains 15 residues.

The chain joins TRBV7-2 to TRBJ2-3, with a weak D call TRBD2 (6 bases). Germline assignment: CDR1 SGHTA and CDR2 FQGNSA. The germline V and J ends were trimmed by 3 bases and 1 base, with 14 bases remaining between them. The CDR3 is 16 amino acids. CDR3 in DNA: TGTGCCAGCAGCTTCGCGGGGCCCCTCGGCACAGATACGCAGTATTTT. This codes for CASSFAGPLGTDTQYF.

This clone showed up just a few times. This sequence joins TRBV5-4 and TRBJ1-4; D is perhaps TRBD1 (5 bases). Trimming left V 1 base short and J 5 bases short, with 15 bases between. The CDR3 totals 16 residues. Germline CDR1 SGHNT, CDR2 YYREEE (reference sequence). The CDR3 here is CASSLRVGGENEKLFF. CDR3 DNA sequence: TGTGCCAGCAGCTTGAGGGTGGGGGGGGAGAATGAAAAACTGTTTTTT.

The genes are TRBV25-1 and TRBJ1-2, with D maybe TRBD1 (5 bases). Trimming took off 1 base at V and 5 bases at J, with 11 bases between the two ends. Germline CDR1 and CDR2: MGHDK and SYGVNS. This CDR3 has 14 residues. CDR3 amino acids: CASSESPGNYGYTF. The CDR3 bases are TGTGCCAGCAGTGAATCGCCAGGGAATTATGGCTACACCTTC.

In its sample, this clone was seen once. The rearrangement joins TRBV5-4 to TRBJ1-1; no definite D call. Germline-derived CDR1 and CDR2 are SGHNT and YYREEE (reference sequence). V was clipped by 0 bases and J by 7 bases, with 4 bases between them. This CDR3 region has 11 residues. Here the CDR3 DNA reads TGTGCCAGCAGCTTGGAGAGTGAAGCTTTCTTT. Amino acid sequence: CASSLESEAFF.

V and J are TRBV9 and TRBJ2-2; D may be TRBD2 (6 bases). This CDR3 comprises 16 residues. CDR1 is SGDLS and CDR2 is YYNGEE in the germline V gene. Trimming cost V 1 base and J 0 bases, with 10 bases left between them. The CDR3 sequence: CASSVLRDANTGELFF. In nucleotides, the CDR3 is TGTGCCAGCAGCGTATTGCGGGACGCGAACACCGGGGAGCTGTTTTTT.

The chain combines TRBV19 with TRBJ2-5, with 11 positions matching TRBD2. The CDR3 covers 14 residues. V gave up 10 bases and J gave up 7 bases; unmatched junction bases: 11. Germline V lookup: CDR1 LNHDA, CDR2 SQIVND (reference sequence). CDR3 protein: CATRDTSGGRTQYF. In DNA, the CDR3 is TGTGCCACCCGTGATACTAGCGGGGGCCGGACCCAGTACTTC.

The chain joins TRBV5-1 to TRBJ2-5; the D gene is possibly TRBD1 (5 bases). The germline gives CDR1 SGHRS, CDR2 YFSETQ. This CDR3 spans 14 amino acids. V was clipped by 4 bases and J by 1 base, with 11 bases between them. The CDR3 DNA reads TGCGCCAGCAGCCCCCAGACAGTCCAAGAGACCCAGTACTTC. Translation gives CASSPQTVQETQYF.

The rearrangement links TRBV19 to TRBJ1-1; D not certain. CDR3 length: 13 amino acids. CDR1 is LNHDA and CDR2 is SQIVND in the germline V gene (reference sequence). The V and J ends lost 3 bases and 3 bases respectively, with 8 bases between them. CDR3 residues: CASSMWGDTEAFF. CDR3 bases: TGTGCCAGTAGTATGTGGGGAGACACTGAAGCTTTCTTT.

The gene calls are TRBV5-1 and TRBJ2-1; a weak D match, TRBD2 (5 bases). The CDR3 runs 13 residues. Deletions cut 0 bases from V and 8 bases from J, with 9 bases between. Germline loops: CDR1 SGHRS, CDR2 YFSETQ. The CDR3 nucleotides read TGCGCCAGCAGCTTGGCTAGCTCCGATGAGCAGTTCTTC. Amino acids: CASSLASSDEQFF.

V gene TRBV18 combines with J gene TRBJ2-5; TRBD2 agrees at 13 bases. In germline, CDR1 is KGHSH, CDR2 LQKENI. CDR3 size: 18 residues. J was trimmed by 1 base and V by 4 bases; bases with no gene match: 9. The CDR3 nucleotides read TGTGCCAGCTCACTCCGGACTAGCGGGAGCCCTCTCCAAGAGACCCAGTACTTC. Amino acids: CASSLRTSGSPLQETQYF.

The J gene is TRBJ2-5, the V gene TRBV4-2; no reliable D call. Germline V gene sequence: CDR1 LGHNA, CDR2 YNFKEQ. This CDR3 is 13 amino acids long. V was pared by 6 bases and J by 1 base, with 9 bases between. CDR3 nucleotide sequence: TGTGCCAGCAGTCCCACAGTCCAAGAGACCCAGTACTTC. Protein sequence: CASSPTVQETQYF.

This sequence joins TRBV10-3 and TRBJ2-2, with D possibly TRBD2 on 5 matching bases. The V end was cut by 0 bases, the J end by 3 bases, with 8 bases between. CDR3 size: 15 residues. The V gene's germline CDR1 is ENHRY and CDR2 SYGVKD. The CDR3 is CAISESTADTGELFF. CDR3 bases: TGTGCCATCAGTGAGTCTACAGCGGACACCGGGGAGCTGTTTTTT.